The clone carrying this T cell receptor beta chain occurred many times. Newly diagnosed hyperthyroidism patients aged 18 to 65 years had disease lasting under 2 months. The authors took PBMCs from 10 ml fresh peripheral blood. These data are taken from a study of T cells in Graves' hyperthyroidism and ophthalmopathy. Study as a whole: Blood from the periphery was taken at initial diagnosis, before any treatment.

The TCR beta CDR3 regions underwent amplification using RNA transcripts as the source. RT-PCR in the first round (using the HTBI primer set) targeted the TCR CDR3. Via MiXCR, TCRdb re-called the multiplex PCR reads, giving one row per CDR3 protein. The data contain some 200,000 distinct CDR3 sequences, about a sixth of them singletons. The sequencing sample was made of blood. This clonotype originated in a man aged 45 to 65 with Graves' hyperthyroidism.

CDR3 DNA: TGTGCCAGCAGTTTATCAGGGTTCAATGAGCAGTTCTTC. This gives the protein CASSLSGFNEQFF. The V gene is TRBV12-3 or TRBV12-4, the J gene TRBJ2-1; D is perhaps TRBD1 (5 bases). V lost 2 bases, J lost 6 bases, and 8 bases lay in between. This CDR3 has 13 amino acids.